This TCR beta chain originates from a study of CXCR3-negative and CXCR3-positive naive CD8 T cells. Carrying UMI labels, the TRB cDNA libraries were prepared through 5' RACE. TCRdb re-called the 5' RACE reads, yielding one record per CDR3 amino acid sequence without DNA. Recorded for this sample: some 41,000 distinct CDR3 sequences. Looked up from germline, CDR1 is SGHDN and CDR2 is FVKESK. The CDR3 is 11 residues long. The V gene is TRBV14, the J gene TRBJ1-1. What was sequenced was naive CXCR3- CD8+ T cells from blood. Subset meaning: CD45RO-CCR7+CD27+CD95- naive CD8+ T cells lacking CXCR3 (TNR3-). This clonotype was sampled from a human donor in good health. Some clones in this sample may be carry-over from other donors' samples. The chain's CDR3 is CASSQTPEAFF.